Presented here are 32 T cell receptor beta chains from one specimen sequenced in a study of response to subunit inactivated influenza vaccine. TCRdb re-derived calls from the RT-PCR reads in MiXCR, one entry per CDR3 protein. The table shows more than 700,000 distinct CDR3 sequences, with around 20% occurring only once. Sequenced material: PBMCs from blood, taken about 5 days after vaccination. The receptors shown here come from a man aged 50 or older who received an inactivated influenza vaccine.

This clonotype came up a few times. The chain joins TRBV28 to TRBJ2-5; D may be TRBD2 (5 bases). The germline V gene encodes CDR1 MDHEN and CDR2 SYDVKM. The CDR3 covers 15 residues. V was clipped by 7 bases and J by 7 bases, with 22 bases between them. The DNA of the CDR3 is TGTGCCAGCACGAGGACTGCCGCCACCCGAGGGACCCAGTACTTC. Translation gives CASTRTAATRGTQYF.

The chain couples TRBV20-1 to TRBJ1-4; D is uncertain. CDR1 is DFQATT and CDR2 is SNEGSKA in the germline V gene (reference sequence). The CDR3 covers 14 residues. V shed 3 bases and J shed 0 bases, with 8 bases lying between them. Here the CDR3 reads CSASLGATNEKLFF. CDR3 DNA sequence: TGCAGTGCTAGCCTTGGGGCAACTAATGAAAAACTGTTTTTT.

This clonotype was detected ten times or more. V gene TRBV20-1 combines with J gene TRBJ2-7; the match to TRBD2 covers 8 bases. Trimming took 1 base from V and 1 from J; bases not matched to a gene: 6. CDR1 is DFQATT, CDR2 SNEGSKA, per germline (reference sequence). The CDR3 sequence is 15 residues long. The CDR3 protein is CSARGPSGRSYEQYF. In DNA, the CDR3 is TGCAGTGCTAGAGGACCTAGCGGGCGATCCTACGAGCAGTACTTC.

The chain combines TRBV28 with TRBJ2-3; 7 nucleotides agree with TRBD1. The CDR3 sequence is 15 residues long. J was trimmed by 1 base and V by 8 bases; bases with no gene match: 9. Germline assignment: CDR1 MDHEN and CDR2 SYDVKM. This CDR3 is CASPPRQGRTDTQYF. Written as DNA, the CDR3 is TGTGCCAGCCCACCTAGACAGGGACGCACAGATACGCAGTATTTT.

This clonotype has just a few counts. The CDR3 bases are TGCGCCAGCAGCCAAAGGGGGGTCTTGAACACTGAAGCTTTCTTT. Encoded protein: CASSQRGVLNTEAFF. The chain carries TRBV4-3 and TRBJ1-1, with D maybe TRBD1 (6 bases). Trimming removed 2 bases from V and 0 bases from J, with 10 bases in between. Germline values: CDR1 LGHNA, CDR2 YSLEER. The CDR3 is 15 residues long.

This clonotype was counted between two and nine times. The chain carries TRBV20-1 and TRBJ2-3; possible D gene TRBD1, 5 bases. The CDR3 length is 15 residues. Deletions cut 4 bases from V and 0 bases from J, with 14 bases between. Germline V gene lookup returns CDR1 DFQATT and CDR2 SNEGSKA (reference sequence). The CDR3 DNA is TGCAGTGCTAAGGTGTCAGGGTGGAGCACAGATACGCAGTATTTT. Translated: CSAKVSGWSTDTQYF.

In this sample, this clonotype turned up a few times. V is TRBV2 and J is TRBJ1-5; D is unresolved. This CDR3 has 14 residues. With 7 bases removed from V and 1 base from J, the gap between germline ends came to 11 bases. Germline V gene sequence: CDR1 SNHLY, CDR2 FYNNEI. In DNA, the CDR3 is TGTGCCAGCAAGGAGGGAGTGAGCAATCAGCCCCAGCATTTT. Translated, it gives CASKEGVSNQPQHF.

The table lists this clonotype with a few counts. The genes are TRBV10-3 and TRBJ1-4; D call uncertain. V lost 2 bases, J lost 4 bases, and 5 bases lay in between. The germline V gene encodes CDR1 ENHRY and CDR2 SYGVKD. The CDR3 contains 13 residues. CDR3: CAISEGYNEKLFF. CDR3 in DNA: TGTGCCATCAGTGAGGGCTATAATGAAAAACTGTTTTTT.

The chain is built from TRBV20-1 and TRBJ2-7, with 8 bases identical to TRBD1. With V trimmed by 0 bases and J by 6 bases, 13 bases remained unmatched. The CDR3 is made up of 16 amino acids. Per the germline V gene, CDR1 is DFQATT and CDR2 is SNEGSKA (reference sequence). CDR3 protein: CSARDRYGQGVSEQYF. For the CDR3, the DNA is TGCAGTGCTAGAGATCGGTATGGACAGGGAGTGTCCGAGCAGTACTTC.

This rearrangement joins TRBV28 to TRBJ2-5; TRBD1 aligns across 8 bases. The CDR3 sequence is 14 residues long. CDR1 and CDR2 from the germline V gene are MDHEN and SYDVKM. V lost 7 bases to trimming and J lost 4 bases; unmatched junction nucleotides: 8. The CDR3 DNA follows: TGTGCCAGCAATGGACAGGGAAAGGGAGAGACCCAGTACTTC. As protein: CASNGQGKGETQYF.

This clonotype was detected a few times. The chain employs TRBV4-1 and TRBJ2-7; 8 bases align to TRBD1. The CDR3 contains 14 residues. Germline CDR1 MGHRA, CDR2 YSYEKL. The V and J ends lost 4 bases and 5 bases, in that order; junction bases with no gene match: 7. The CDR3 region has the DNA TGCGCCAGCAGCCCGACAGGGGTAGGTGACGAGCAGTACTTC. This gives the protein CASSPTGVGDEQYF.

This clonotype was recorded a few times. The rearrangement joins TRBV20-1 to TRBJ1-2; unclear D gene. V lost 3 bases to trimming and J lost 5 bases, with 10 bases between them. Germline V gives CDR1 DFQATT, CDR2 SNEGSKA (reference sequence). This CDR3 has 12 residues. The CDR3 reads CSARSHNYGYTF. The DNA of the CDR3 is TGCAGTGCTAGGAGTCACAATTATGGCTACACCTTC.

This CDR3 reads CASSLSSGRRYNEQFF. DNA for the CDR3: TGTGCCAGCAGTTTAAGCTCGGGGCGCCGGTACAATGAGCAGTTCTTC. The chain combines TRBV28 with TRBJ2-1; D may match TRBD1 or TRBD2 (5 bases each). CDR3 size: 16 residues. V was pared by 2 bases and J by 4 bases, with 15 bases between. Germline values: CDR1 MDHEN, CDR2 SYDVKM.

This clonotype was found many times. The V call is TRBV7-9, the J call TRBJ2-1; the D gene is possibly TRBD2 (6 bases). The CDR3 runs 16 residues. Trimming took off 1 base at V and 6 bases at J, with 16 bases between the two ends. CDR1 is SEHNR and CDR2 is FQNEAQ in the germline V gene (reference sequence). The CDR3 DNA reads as TGTGCCAGCAGCTTAGGGAGGGAGCGACTAGTCAATGAGCAGTTCTTC. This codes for CASSLGRERLVNEQFF.

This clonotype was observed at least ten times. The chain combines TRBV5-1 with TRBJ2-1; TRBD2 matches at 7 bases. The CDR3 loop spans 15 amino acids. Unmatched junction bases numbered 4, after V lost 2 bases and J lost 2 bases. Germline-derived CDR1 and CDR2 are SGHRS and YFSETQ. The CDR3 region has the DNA TGCGCCAGCAGCTTTACAGCGGGACCCTACAATGAGCAGTTCTTC. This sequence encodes CASSFTAGPYNEQFF.

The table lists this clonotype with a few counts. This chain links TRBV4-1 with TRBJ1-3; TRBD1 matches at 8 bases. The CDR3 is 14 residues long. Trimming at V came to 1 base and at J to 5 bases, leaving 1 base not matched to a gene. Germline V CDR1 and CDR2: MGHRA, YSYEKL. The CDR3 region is CASSQGQGRNTIYF. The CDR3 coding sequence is TGCGCCAGCAGCCAAGGACAGGGGAGAAACACCATATATTTT.

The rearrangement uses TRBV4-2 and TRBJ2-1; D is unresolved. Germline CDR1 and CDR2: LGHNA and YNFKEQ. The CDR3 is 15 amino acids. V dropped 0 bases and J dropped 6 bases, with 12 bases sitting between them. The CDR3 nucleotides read TGTGCCAGCAGCCAAGAGTGGGGAATAGCCAATGAGCAGTTCTTC. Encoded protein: CASSQEWGIANEQFF.

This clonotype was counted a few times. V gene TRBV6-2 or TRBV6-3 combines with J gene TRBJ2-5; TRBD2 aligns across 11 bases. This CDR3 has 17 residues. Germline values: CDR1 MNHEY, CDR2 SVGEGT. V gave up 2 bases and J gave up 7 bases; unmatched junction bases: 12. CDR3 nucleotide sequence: TGTGCCAGCAGTTACACCGCCGGCCTAGCGGGAGGCGGGACCCAGTACTTC. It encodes CASSYTAGLAGGGTQYF.

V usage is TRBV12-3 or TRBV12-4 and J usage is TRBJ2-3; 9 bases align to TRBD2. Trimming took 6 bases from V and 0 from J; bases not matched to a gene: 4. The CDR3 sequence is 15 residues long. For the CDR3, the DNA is TGTGCCAGCAGCCGGGGACTAGCTAGCACAGATACGCAGTATTTT. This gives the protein CASSRGLASTDTQYF.

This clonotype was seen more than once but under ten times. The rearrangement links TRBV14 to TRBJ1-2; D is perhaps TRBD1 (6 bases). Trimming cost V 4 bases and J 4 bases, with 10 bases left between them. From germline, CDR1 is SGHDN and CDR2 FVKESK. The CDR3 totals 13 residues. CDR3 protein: CASSPPQGYGYTF. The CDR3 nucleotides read TGTGCCAGCAGCCCCCCACAGGGCTATGGCTACACCTTC. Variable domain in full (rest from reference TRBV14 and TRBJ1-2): EAGVTQFPSHSVIEKGQTVTLRCDPISGHDNLYWYRRVMGKEIKFLLHFVKESKQDESGMPNNRFLAERTGGTYSTLKVQPAELEDSGVYFCASSPPQGYGYTFGSGTRLTVV.

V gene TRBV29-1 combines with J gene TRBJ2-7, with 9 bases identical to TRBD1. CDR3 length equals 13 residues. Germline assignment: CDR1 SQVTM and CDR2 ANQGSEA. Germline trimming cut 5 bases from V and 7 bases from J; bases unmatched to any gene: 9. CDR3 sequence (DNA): TGCAGCGTTTCCGGGACAGGGAGGGGAGAGCAGTACTTC. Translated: CSVSGTGRGEQYF.

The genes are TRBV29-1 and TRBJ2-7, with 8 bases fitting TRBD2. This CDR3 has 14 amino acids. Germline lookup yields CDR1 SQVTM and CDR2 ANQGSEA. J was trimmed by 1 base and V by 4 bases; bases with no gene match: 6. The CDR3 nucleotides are TGCAGCGTTGGGCGCGGGAGGCTATCCTACGAGCAGTACTTC. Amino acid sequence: CSVGRGRLSYEQYF.

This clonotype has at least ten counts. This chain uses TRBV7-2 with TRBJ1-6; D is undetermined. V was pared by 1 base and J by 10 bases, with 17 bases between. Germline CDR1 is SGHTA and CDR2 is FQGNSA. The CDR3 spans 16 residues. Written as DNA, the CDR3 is TGTGCCAGCAGCTTAGTGGGCGGACTTTCAAGATCACCCCTCCACTTT. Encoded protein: CASSLVGGLSRSPLHF.

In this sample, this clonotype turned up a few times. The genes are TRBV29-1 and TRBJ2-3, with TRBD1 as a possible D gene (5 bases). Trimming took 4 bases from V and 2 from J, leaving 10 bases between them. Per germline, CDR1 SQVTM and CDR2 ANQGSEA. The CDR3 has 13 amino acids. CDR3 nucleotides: TGCAGCGTTGGGGGCAGGACCACAGATACGCAGTATTTT. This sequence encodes CSVGGRTTDTQYF.

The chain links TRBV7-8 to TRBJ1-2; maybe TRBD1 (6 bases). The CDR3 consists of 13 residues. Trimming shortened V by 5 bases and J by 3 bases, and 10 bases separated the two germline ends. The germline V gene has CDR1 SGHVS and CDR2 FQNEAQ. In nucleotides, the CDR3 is TGTGCCAGCAGCGCGGGACACGACTATGGCTACACCTTC. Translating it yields CASSAGHDYGYTF.

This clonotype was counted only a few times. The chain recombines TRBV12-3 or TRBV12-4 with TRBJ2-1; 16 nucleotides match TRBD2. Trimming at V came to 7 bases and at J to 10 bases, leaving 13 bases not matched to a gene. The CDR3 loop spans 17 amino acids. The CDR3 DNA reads TGTGCCAGCATTCTCCGAGGGACTAGCGGGGGGGCTAGGGAGCAGTTCTTC. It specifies CASILRGTSGGAREQFF.

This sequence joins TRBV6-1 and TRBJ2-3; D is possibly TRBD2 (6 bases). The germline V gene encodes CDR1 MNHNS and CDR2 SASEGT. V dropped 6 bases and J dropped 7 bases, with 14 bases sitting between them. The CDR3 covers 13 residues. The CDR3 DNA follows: TGTGCCAGCAGCACTGGAGGGGTAAATACGCAGTATTTT. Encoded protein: CASSTGGVNTQYF.

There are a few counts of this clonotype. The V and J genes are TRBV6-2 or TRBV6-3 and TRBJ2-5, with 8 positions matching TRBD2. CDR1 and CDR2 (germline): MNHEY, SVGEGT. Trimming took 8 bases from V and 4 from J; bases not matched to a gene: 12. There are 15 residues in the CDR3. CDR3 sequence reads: CASQGGGRSRETQYF. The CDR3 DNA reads TGTGCCAGCCAAGGCGGGGGGCGTAGCCGAGAGACCCAGTACTTC.

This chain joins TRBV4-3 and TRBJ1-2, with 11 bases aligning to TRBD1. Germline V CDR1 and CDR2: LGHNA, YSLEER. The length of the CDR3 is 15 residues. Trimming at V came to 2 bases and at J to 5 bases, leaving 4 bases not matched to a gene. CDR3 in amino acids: CASSQRDRGRYGYTF. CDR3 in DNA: TGCGCCAGCAGCCAACGGGACAGGGGGAGATATGGCTACACCTTC.

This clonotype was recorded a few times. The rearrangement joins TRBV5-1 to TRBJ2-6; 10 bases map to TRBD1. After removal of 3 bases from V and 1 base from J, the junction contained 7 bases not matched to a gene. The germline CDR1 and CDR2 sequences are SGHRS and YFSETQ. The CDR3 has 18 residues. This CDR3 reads CASSSSTGGVSGANVLTF. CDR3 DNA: TGCGCCAGCAGCTCATCGACAGGGGGCGTTTCTGGGGCCAACGTCCTGACTTTC.

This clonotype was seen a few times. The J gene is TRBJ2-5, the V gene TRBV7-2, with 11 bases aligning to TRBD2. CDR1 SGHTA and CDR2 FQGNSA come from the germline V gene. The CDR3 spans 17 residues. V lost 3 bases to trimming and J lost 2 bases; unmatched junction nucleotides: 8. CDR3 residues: CASSFSGRAELQETQYF. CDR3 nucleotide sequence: TGTGCCAGCAGCTTTAGCGGGAGGGCGGAATTGCAAGAGACCCAGTACTTC.

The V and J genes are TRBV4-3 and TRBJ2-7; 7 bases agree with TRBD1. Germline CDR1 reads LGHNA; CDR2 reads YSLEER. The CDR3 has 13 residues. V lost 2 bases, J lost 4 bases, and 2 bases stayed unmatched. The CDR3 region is CASSQSTGYEQYF. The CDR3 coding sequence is TGCGCCAGCAGCCAATCGACAGGGTACGAGCAGTACTTC.